This TCR beta chain was identified in a study of OX40 agonist ivuxolimab in advanced cancers. Study context: Patients were treated with ivuxolimab, an agonistic anti-OX40 (CD134) antibody. Three patients had partial responses: one hepatocellular carcinoma, two cutaneous melanoma. The study, taken as a whole, reports: Doses of 0.1 to 3.0 mg/kg were accompanied by clonal expansion of CD4+ and CD8+ blood T cells by week 6.

Sequencing used immunoSEQ multiplex PCR; TCRdb keeps in-frame clones, though not all of them. The repertoire includes 30,000 to 45,000 clones, 88% of them detected once, and roughly 13% sits in the top ten. The CDR3 spans 14 residues. Germline V CDR1 and CDR2: SGHAT, FQNNGV. V lost 5 bases to trimming and J lost 2 bases; unmatched junction nucleotides: 3. Autoimmune disease history or systemic immunosuppression was exclusionary. As concerns this clone: Its antigen is undetermined.

The chain links TRBV11-2 to TRBJ2-7; 10 positions match TRBD2. The material was CD4+ or CD8+ T cells sorted from blood, obtained in a trial of the OX40 agonist ivuxolimab. This clonotype originated in an adult with an advanced solid tumor such as melanoma, head and neck, liver or kidney cancer. In nucleotides, the CDR3 is TGTGCCAGCAGCCCAGCGGGAGGGCCCTACGAGCAGTACTTC. Translation: CASSPAGGPYEQYF.